Shown below are 21 T cell receptor beta chains from a single sample sequenced in a study of tumor-infiltrating lymphocytes in primary liver carcinoma. TCR beta cDNA was prepared out of around 460 ng total RNA by means of a constant-region primer. A slightly modified ARM-PCR protocol with three nested multiplex PCR rounds produced these TCR beta libraries. TRBV1-TRBV30 forward primers and a C-beta reverse primer were used in the first two PCR rounds, which each ran for approximately 10 cycles. MiXCR, run by TCRdb on the multiplex PCR reads, gives a single entry per CDR3 protein. The data contain almost 55,000 distinct CDR3 sequences, about 73% of them singletons. The study co-extracted DNA and RNA from approximately 20-30 mg of unsorted bulk tissue. Sequencing was carried out using liver tumor tissue from sampling region 2. As for subset: tumor region T2, inferior pole. Receptor source: a man aged 40-49 years with primary liver carcinoma and hepatitis B virus infection.

This clonotype was found many times. This chain joins TRBV12-3 or TRBV12-4 and TRBJ2-5; maybe TRBD2 (6 bases). The length of the CDR3 is 15 residues. V lost 5 bases to trimming and J lost 9 bases, with 22 bases between them. In nucleotides, the CDR3 is TGTGCCAGCAGTCCGACCGGGTCACTAAGGGACTCCCAGTACTTC. Encoded protein: CASSPTGSLRDSQYF.

This clonotype was found once. No conserved phenylalanine or tryptophan is present at the end of the CDR3, so a read error is the likely explanation. The DNA is omitted, as the CDR3 cannot be located on it reliably, and the CDR3 follows TCRdb's listing. The rearrangement uses TRBV11-2 and TRBJ2-5. The CDR3 is 13 amino acids in total, end residues counted. Germline V gene data show CDR1 as SGHAT and CDR2 as FQNNGV. CDR3 protein: CASSLHFLETRYL.

Points on this clonotype: Germline is not matched at one junction end, which may reflect a read error. The rearrangement joins TRBV10-3 to TRBJ2-6; tentative D call: TRBD2 (7 bases). CDR1 and CDR2 from the germline V gene are ENHRY and SYGVKD. The CDR3 loop spans 16 amino acids. CDR3 loop: CGISEGEGTGANVLTF. CDR3 in DNA: TGTGGCATCAGCGAGGGGGAGGGGACTGGGGCCAACGTCCTGACTTTC.

As regards this clonotype: The junction differs from germline at one of its ends, possibly a read error. The chain couples TRBV5-1 to TRBJ2-7; unclear D gene. The CDR3 has 14 amino acids. CDR1 and CDR2 from the germline V gene are SGHRS and YFSETQ. The CDR3 reads CANSLVLGGGEQYF. The DNA of the CDR3 is TGCGCCAACAGCTTGGTTCTGGGTGGTGGCGAGCAGTACTTC.

Regarding this clonotype: The CDR3 end shows no conserved phenylalanine or tryptophan, and so a read error is likely. The V call is TRBV6-1, the J call TRBJ1-5; D remains unclear. This CDR3 is built from 15 residues. Germline values: CDR1 MNHNS, CDR2 SASEGT. DNA of the CDR3: TGTGCCAGCAATGAACGGGGTCTTGGCTATCAGCCCCAGCATTCT. Encoded protein: CASNERGLGYQPQHS.

As concerns this clonotype: One end of the junction fails to match germline, which may point to a read error. The J gene is TRBJ2-6, the V gene TRBV7-9; tentatively, D is TRBD2 (6 bases). The CDR3 runs 15 residues. Germline CDR1 SEHNR, CDR2 FQNEAQ (reference sequence). DNA for the CDR3: TGTGTCAGCACGGGGGAAGACTCTGGGGCCAACGTCCTGACTTTC. This encodes CVSTGEDSGANVLTF.

Turning to this clonotype: The junction departs from the called germline gene at one end, perhaps through a read error. In DNA, the CDR3 is TGTGCCAGCAAATTGTCCGGGTACAATCAGCCCCAGCATTTC. Its protein is CASKLSGYNQPQHF. The rearrangement links TRBV11-2 to TRBJ1-5; no clear D gene. The germline CDR1 and CDR2 sequences are SGHAT and FQNNGV. The CDR3 consists of 14 residues. The variable domain in full, completed from reference TRBV11-2 and TRBJ1-5, reads EAGVAQSPRYKIIEKRQSVAFWCNPISGHATLYWYQQILGQGPKLLIQFQNNGVVDDSQLPKDRFSAERLKGVDSTLKIQPAKLEDSAVYLCASKLSGYNQPQHFGDGTRLSIL.

A note on this clonotype: A junction boundary mismatches the germline segment, possibly from a read error. The gene calls are TRBV7-2 and TRBJ1-1, with 7 bases matching TRBD1. Germline loops: CDR1 SGHTA, CDR2 FQGNSA. This CDR3 has 13 amino acids. CDR3 sequence reads: CASSSWGTAEAYF. CDR3 bases: TGTGCCAGCAGCTCATGGGGGACAGCTGAAGCTTACTTT.

This clonotype was detected only once. This chain connects TRBV7-8 to TRBJ2-7; the D gene is possibly TRBD2 (5 bases). V lost 7 bases, J lost 4 bases, and 17 bases lay in between. This CDR3 contains 14 residues. Germline V gene data show CDR1 as SGHVS and CDR2 as FQNEAQ. The CDR3 reads CASTVSGRVYEQYF. The CDR3 DNA is TGTGCCAGCACCGTTAGTGGGAGAGTTTACGAGCAGTACTTC.

Only one count was recorded for this clonotype. A much larger clone differs by one base, so this may be a read error. The chain is built from TRBV30 and TRBJ2-2, with D tentatively TRBD1 (5 bases). Per germline, CDR1 GTSNPN and CDR2 SVGIG (reference sequence). Trimming left V 8 bases short and J 0 bases short, with 16 bases between. The CDR3 runs 15 residues. The CDR3 DNA follows: TGTGCCAAAAATCAGGGCCTTTCGAACACCGGGGAGCTGTTTTTT. This codes for CAKNQGLSNTGELFF.

This clonotype appeared a few times. A read error may produce the germline difference seen at one junction end. The chain joins TRBV7-3 to TRBJ2-2; 11 bases are shared with TRBD2. Germline-derived CDR1 and CDR2 are SGHTA and FQGTGA. The CDR3 spans 16 residues. Here the CDR3 reads CASSLNGLAGVGELSF. The CDR3, as DNA: TGTGCCAGCAGCTTAAACGGACTAGCGGGCGTAGGGGAGCTGTCTTTT.

On this clonotype: Just one base apart from a much larger clone, this may be a read error. CDR3 nucleotide sequence: TGTGCCAGCAGTCCGCAGGGGCCCGGGGAGCTGTTTTTT. It encodes CASSPQGPGELFF. The genes are TRBV7-9 and TRBJ2-2; D is possibly TRBD1 (6 bases). Trimming shortened V by 6 bases and J by 6 bases, and 11 bases separated the two germline ends. The CDR3 contains 13 residues. Germline loops: CDR1 SEHNR, CDR2 FQNEAQ (reference sequence).

This clonotype showed up many times. The chain combines TRBV5-6 with TRBJ1-3, with D unresolved. This CDR3 has 14 amino acids. The V end lost 4 bases, the J end lost 1 base, and 9 bases lay between the germline ends. Germline values: CDR1 SGHDT, CDR2 YYEEEE. The CDR3 coding sequence is TGTGCCAGCAGCCATAGCATTTCTGGAAACACCATATATTTT. This translates into CASSHSISGNTIYF. The variable domain in full, completed from reference TRBV5-6 and TRBJ1-3, reads DAGVTQSPTHLIKTRGQQVTLRCSPKSGHDTVSWYQQALGQGPQFIFQYYEEEERQRGNFPDRFSGHQFPNYSSELNVNALLLGDSALYLCASSHSISGNTIYFGEGSWLTVV.

Concerning this clonotype: The junction does not match germline at one end; this may be a read error. The chain combines TRBV11-2 with TRBJ2-4, with D perhaps TRBD1 or TRBD2 (5 bases each). The CDR3 consists of 16 residues. Germline V gene data show CDR1 as SGHAT and CDR2 as FQNNGV. The CDR3 bases are TGTGCCAGCATCTTAGATTCGGGGCTAGCCAAAAACGTTCAGTATTTC. Translation: CASILDSGLAKNVQYF.

With regard to this clonotype: Given the absence of the conserved phenylalanine or tryptophan at the CDR3 end, a read error is likely. The DNA is omitted, as the CDR3 cannot be located on it reliably, and the CDR3 follows TCRdb's listing. The V gene is TRBV11-2, the J gene TRBJ2-2. Germline assignment: CDR1 SGHAT and CDR2 FQNNGV. Inclusive of both ends, the CDR3 amounts to 13 amino acids. The CDR3 reads CASSSEFIGELLS.

On this clonotype: At one end the junction does not follow the germline gene, possibly because of a read error. The rearrangement links TRBV29-1 to TRBJ2-3; a weak D match, TRBD1 (6 bases). This CDR3 has 14 amino acids. The germline gives CDR1 SQVTM, CDR2 ANQGSEA. The CDR3 is CGVRQQGTIDTQYF. For the CDR3, the DNA is TGCGGCGTCCGACAGCAGGGGACGATAGATACGCAGTATTTT.

This chain links TRBV11-2 with TRBJ1-5, with D hard to call. The J call may be mistaken, given a closer DNA end match to TRBJ2-3. Germline CDR1 and CDR2: SGHAT and FQNNGV. The length of the CDR3 is 14 residues. The CDR3 region has the DNA TGTGCCAGCAGCGCCGGATGCTATCCCGAGCCCCAGTATTTT. Protein sequence: CASSAGCYPEPQYF.

Points on this clonotype: One end of the junction does not line up with germline, which may come from a read error. The chain carries TRBV11-2 and TRBJ2-1, with D unresolved. Germline loops: CDR1 SGHAT, CDR2 FQNNGV. The CDR3 loop spans 16 amino acids. CDR3 in amino acids: CDSSSDIGPAMGEQFF. In nucleotides, the CDR3 is TGTGACAGCAGCTCGGATATCGGACCAGCCATGGGTGAGCAGTTCTTC.

The chain uses TRBV12-5 and TRBJ2-2; D possibly matches TRBD1 or TRBD2 (6 bases each). V was cut by 8 bases and J by 17 bases, with 33 bases left in between. This CDR3 is 16 amino acids long. CDR1 and CDR2 (germline): LGHNT, FRNRAP. Here the CDR3 reads CASSPPGATNTGEIFF. The CDR3 region has the DNA TGTGCTAGTAGTCCTCCGGGGGCCACGAACACCGGGGAGATATTTTTT.

A word on this clonotype: Relative to the germline gene, one junction end is altered; a read error may explain this. V gene TRBV11-2 combines with J gene TRBJ2-1, with TRBD2 matching over 7 bases. Per the germline V gene, CDR1 is SGHAT and CDR2 is FQNNGV. The length of the CDR3 is 16 residues. CDR3 in amino acids: CTSSYSSTSWREGGFF. CDR3 bases: TGTACCAGCAGCTACTCTTCGACTAGCTGGAGGGAAGGCGGGTTCTTC.

Comments on this clonotype: A read error may produce the germline difference seen at one junction end. This CDR3 is CASSASTWSGGNVRTF. Here the CDR3 DNA reads TGTGCCAGCAGTGCAAGCACTTGGTCTGGGGGCAACGTCCGGACTTTC. The gene calls are TRBV2 and TRBJ2-6, with D perhaps TRBD1 (6 bases). This CDR3 comprises 16 residues. Germline lookup yields CDR1 SNHLY and CDR2 FYNNEI.